This T cell receptor (beta chain) was sequenced for a study of shared clonotypes between healthy human individuals. In the study overall: Aged between 18 and 49, the donors were a couple of women and a few men. Whole-study results and caveats: Researchers sampled blood only, noting tissue repertoires likely differ.

Concerning this clone itself: What it recognizes is unknown.

The V gene's germline CDR1 is ENHRY and CDR2 SYGVKD. The CDR3 extends over 16 amino acids. The V segment lost 0 bases and the J segment 4 bases; nucleotides outside the gene matches: 6. TCRdb keeps only in-frame clones here, not all; method: immunoSEQ multiplex PCR. The table lists around 2.5 million clones, roughly 93% of them singletons. The chain couples TRBV10-3 to TRBJ2-1, with 7 bases that match TRBD2. This clonotype originated in a man aged 18 to 30 in good health. Some clones in this sample may be carry-over from other donors' samples. Sequenced sample: naive CD4+ T cells from PBMCs. Subset of the sample: CD45RA+ positively selected. CDR3 sequence: CAISESSSGYYNEQFF. CDR3 DNA: TGTGCCATCAGTGAGTCGTCTAGCGGATATTACAATGAGCAGTTCTTC.